This T cell receptor (beta chain) was sequenced for a study of T cells in tuberculosis. Across the study: PBMC were archived before or within 7 days of starting treatment.

Some clones are missing from TCRdb's copy, which holds only in-frame ones; the method was immunoSEQ multiplex PCR. Of about 35,000 clones listed, around 92% are singletons. The CDR3 contains 16 residues. J lost 6 bases, V lost 2 bases, and 7 bases had no gene match. The germline CDR1 and CDR2 sequences are MNHEY and SVGAGI. The time point denotes: new active TB diagnosis, blood taken before or within 7 days of starting treatment. On average approximately 100,000 T cells per donor were immunosequenced. Whole-study results and caveats: A GMM-specific repertoire classifier reached about 90% accuracy, AUROC about 0.9.

For this clone: The antigen remains unidentified.

This TCR derives from an adult with tuberculosis. Some clones in this sample may be carry-over from other donors' samples. The sample was PBMCs, taken at tuberculosis diagnosis. This chain links TRBV6-5 with TRBJ1-6; 7 nucleotides match TRBD1. CDR3 residues: CASSYGIQGGNSPLHF. CDR3 DNA sequence: TGTGCCAGCAGTTACGGTATTCAGGGGGGTAATTCACCCCTCCACTTT.